Listed below are T cell receptor beta chains from one sample, sequenced in a study of blood T cell repertoires in COVID-19. Method: immunoSEQ multiplex PCR; TCRdb's copy keeps in-frame clones and lacks some. This table has 45,000 or so clones, around 75% appearing once. Sequenced input: peripheral blood. The receptors were sampled from a man older than 75 with acute or convalescent COVID-19. Both conserved end residues are part of each CDR3. Fields, in order: V gene, D gene, J gene, clone size, CDR3 DNA, CDR3 protein. A D gene is named only where the DNA matches it firmly. The size of a clone is reported for some rows only, either as once, few or many, or as a class for expanded clones.

v_call: TRBV4-1; d_call: TRBD2; j_call: TRBJ2-3; clone_size: few; cdr3_nt: TGCGCCAGCAGCCAAGGGACTAGCGGCAGCACAGATACGCAGTATTTT; cdr3_aa: CASSQGTSGSTDTQYF
v_call: TRBV19; d_call: TRBD1; j_call: TRBJ2-2; clone_size: few; cdr3_nt: TGTGCCAGCCGCCGACAGGGTAGAGGCGGGGAGCTGTTTTTT; cdr3_aa: CASRRQGRGGELFF
v_call: TRBV3-1/TRBV3-2; d_call: .; j_call: TRBJ2-7; clone_size: .; cdr3_nt: TGTGCCAGCAGTCCTCCAACGTACGGTCAGGGAACCTACGAGCAGTACTTC; cdr3_aa: CASSPPTYGQGTYEQYF
v_call: TRBV28; d_call: .; j_call: TRBJ1-5; clone_size: .; cdr3_nt: TGTGCCAGCAGTTTAGCCGACAGGAGGCCCAATCAGCCCCAGCATTTT; cdr3_aa: CASSLADRRPNQPQHF
v_call: TRBV19; d_call: .; j_call: TRBJ2-6; clone_size: .; cdr3_nt: TGTGCCAGTACCTCGTGGGGCCATAGCCCTGGGGCCAACGTCCTGACTTTC; cdr3_aa: CASTSWGHSPGANVLTF
v_call: TRBV7-2; d_call: .; j_call: TRBJ2-7; clone_size: .; cdr3_nt: TGTGCCAGCAGCCTGGACCCCAGGGCCCACGAGCAGTACTTC; cdr3_aa: CASSLDPRAHEQYF
v_call: TRBV5-8; d_call: TRBD1; j_call: TRBJ2-3; clone_size: .; cdr3_nt: TGTGCCAGCAGCTTTGGGACAGCAAACACAGATACGCAGTATTTT; cdr3_aa: CASSFGTANTDTQYF
v_call: TRBV7-9; d_call: TRBD1; j_call: TRBJ1-2; clone_size: .; cdr3_nt: TGTGCCAGCAGCTTAGGCAGGGGACAGGGATATGGCTACACCTTC; cdr3_aa: CASSLGRGQGYGYTF
v_call: TRBV4-3; d_call: TRBD2; j_call: TRBJ2-2; clone_size: .; cdr3_nt: TGCGCCAGCAGCCCTCCGGGACTAGCGGGAACCGGGGAGCTGTTTTTT; cdr3_aa: CASSPPGLAGTGELFF
v_call: TRBV28; d_call: .; j_call: TRBJ2-5; clone_size: .; cdr3_nt: TGTGCCAGCAGGACAGGTCCTCAGGAGACCCAGTACTTC; cdr3_aa: CASRTGPQETQYF
v_call: TRBV6-2/TRBV6-3; d_call: TRBD1; j_call: TRBJ2-7; clone_size: few; cdr3_nt: TGTGCCAGCAGTCGGACAGGGACCTACGAGCAGTACTTC; cdr3_aa: CASSRTGTYEQYF
v_call: TRBV15; d_call: .; j_call: TRBJ2-1; clone_size: once; cdr3_nt: TGTGCCACCAGAGGTGGGAGCATTTTATACAATGAGCAGTTCTTC; cdr3_aa: CATRGGSILYNEQFF
v_call: TRBV19; d_call: .; j_call: TRBJ1-5; clone_size: few; cdr3_nt: TGTGCCAGTAGCCAAGGGGAGGGCAATCAGCCCCAGCATTTT; cdr3_aa: CASSQGEGNQPQHF
v_call: TRBV19; d_call: TRBD2; j_call: TRBJ2-1; clone_size: once; cdr3_nt: TGTGCCAGTACCCCACTAGCGGGCTTATACAATGAGCAGTTCTTC; cdr3_aa: CASTPLAGLYNEQFF
v_call: TRBV19; d_call: TRBD1; j_call: TRBJ1-2; clone_size: .; cdr3_nt: TGTGCCAGTATCCCGACAGGGACCAACTATGGCTACACCTTC; cdr3_aa: CASIPTGTNYGYTF
v_call: TRBV28; d_call: TRBD2; j_call: TRBJ2-2; clone_size: few; cdr3_nt: TGTGCCAGCAGTCCCGGACTAGCGGGCCTCACCGGGGAGCTGTTTTTT; cdr3_aa: CASSPGLAGLTGELFF
v_call: TRBV15; d_call: .; j_call: TRBJ2-1; clone_size: few; cdr3_nt: TGTGCCACCAGTCACGGGGGCTACAATGAGCAGTTCTTC; cdr3_aa: CATSHGGYNEQFF
v_call: TRBV7-2; d_call: TRBD2; j_call: TRBJ2-7; clone_size: .; cdr3_nt: TGTGCCAGCAGCTTAGCACTAGCGGGAAGAGAGCAGTACTTC; cdr3_aa: CASSLALAGREQYF
v_call: TRBV5-1; d_call: .; j_call: TRBJ2-7; clone_size: .; cdr3_nt: TGCGCCAGCAGCTTCGATAGGCAGGGCCGCGAGCAGTACTTC; cdr3_aa: CASSFDRQGREQYF